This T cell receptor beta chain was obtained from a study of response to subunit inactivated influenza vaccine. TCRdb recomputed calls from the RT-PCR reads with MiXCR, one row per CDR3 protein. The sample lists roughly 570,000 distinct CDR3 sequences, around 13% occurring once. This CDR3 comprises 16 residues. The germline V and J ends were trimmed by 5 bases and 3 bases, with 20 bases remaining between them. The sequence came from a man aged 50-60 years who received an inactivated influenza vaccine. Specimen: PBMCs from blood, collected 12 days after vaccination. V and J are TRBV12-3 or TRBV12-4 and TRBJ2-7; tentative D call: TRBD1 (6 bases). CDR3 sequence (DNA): TGTGCCAGCAGTCCCCTCAGGGGTGCAGTCGTCTACGAGCAGTACTTC. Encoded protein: CASSPLRGAVVYEQYF.